This T cell receptor beta chain is from a study of cytomegalovirus exposure and HLA in healthy donors. Study results and limitations: It was shown in a later analysis that HLA-associated TCR beta chains were more clonally expanded than other, equally common chains.

V dropped 0 bases and J dropped 0 bases, with 12 bases sitting between them. Germline CDR1 and CDR2: ENHRY and SYGVKD. The CDR3 runs to 16 residues. As for this clone: The antigen is not known.

Amplification used 60 Vbeta primers and 13 Jbeta primers. Method: immunoSEQ multiplex PCR; TCRdb's copy keeps in-frame clones and lacks some. The sample has roughly 58,000 clones; the top ten hold roughly 9.6%. Sample: PBMCs. J is TRBJ2-7 and V is TRBV10-3; weak D call: TRBD2 (6 bases). The sequence was obtained from a woman in her forties or fifties in good health and CMV-seropositive. The CDR3 protein is CAISESGTLSSYEQYF. The CDR3 DNA follows: TGTGCCATCAGTGAGTCGGGGACTCTGAGCTCCTACGAGCAGTACTTC.